This T cell receptor beta chain stems from a study of identical twins. Overall study findings and caveats: Partly confounded zero-insertion analyses could result from invariant MAIT and iNKT cells.

Regarding this clonotype: Its target is unknown.

TCRdb reanalysed the 5' RACE reads using MiXCR and keeps one entry per CDR3 protein. The repertoire holds 1.5 million to 2 million distinct CDR3 sequences, with around 33% as singletons. Germline CDR1 reads LGHDT; CDR2 reads YNNKEL (reference sequence). The CDR3 is 13 amino acids. Deletions cut 0 bases from V and 5 bases from J, with 7 bases between. The TCR was taken from a newborn girl in good health. The sequenced material came from cord blood. The chain joins TRBV3-1 to TRBJ1-1; D not certain. This CDR3 reads CASSQETRTEAFF. CDR3 sequence (DNA): TGTGCCAGCAGCCAAGAGACCAGGACTGAAGCTTTCTTT.